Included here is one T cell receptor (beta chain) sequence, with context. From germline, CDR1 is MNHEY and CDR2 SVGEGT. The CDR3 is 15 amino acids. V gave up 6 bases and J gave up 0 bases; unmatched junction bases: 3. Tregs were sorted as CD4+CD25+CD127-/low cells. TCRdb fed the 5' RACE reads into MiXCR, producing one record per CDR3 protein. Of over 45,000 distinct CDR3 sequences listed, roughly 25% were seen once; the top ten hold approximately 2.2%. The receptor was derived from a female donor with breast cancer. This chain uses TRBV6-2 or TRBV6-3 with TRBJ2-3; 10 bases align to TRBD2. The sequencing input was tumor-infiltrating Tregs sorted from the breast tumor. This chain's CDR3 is CASRVLAGSTDTQYF. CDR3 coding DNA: TGTGCCAGCAGAGTACTAGCGGGGAGCACAGATACGCAGTATTTT.